This entry describes one T cell receptor (beta chain). What this receptor recognizes is not known. Base qualities were left out, and no much larger clone turns up one base away. Looking up the germline V gene yields CDR1 ENHRY and CDR2 SYGVKD. Trimming takes 4 bases off V and 2 bases off J; junction bases not matched to a gene: 5. The CDR3 contains 14 residues, cysteine and phenylalanine counted. Here the CDR3 DNA is all that survives: 42 bases in frame from base 1. In light of the paper, this sample's time point label describes: week 11, during vaccination. Each vaccine dose, consisting of 300 ug of a 20-mer mutant IDH1 peptide in Montanide, was administered subcutaneously with topical imiquimod. Newly diagnosed WHO grade 3 or 4 IDH1-mutant astrocytomas showing loss of nuclear ATRX were present in the donors. The samples were drawn from NOA16, a multicentre, single-arm, open-label phase I trial in Germany that tested a mutant IDH1 peptide vaccine in humans for the first time. The DNeasy Blood and Tissue Kit was used to extract genomic DNA from EDTA blood for TCRB sequencing.

The library relied on the immunoSEQ multiplex PCR assay. The hsTCRB Kit was used according to the manufacturer's protocol to amplify rearranged TCR beta chain sequences. TCRB libraries were sequenced on an Illumina MiSeq. As for the authors' bioinformatics: Demultiplexing, trimming and gene mapping were performed with the kit vendor's proprietary platform. TCRdb obtained this table from immuneACCESS and retained in-frame rearrangements with V and J assigned. These tables miss some clones; where compared with another copy, unresolved V genes account for less than half of the shortfall, and the remainder is unexplained. The V and J calls and clone size are taken from that table; D and trimming were inferred from the DNA. The sample table lists 35,000 to 45,000 clones, roughly 80% of them with a count of one. More than 12% of the sample is in the top ten clones. The sample comes from a study of a mutant IDH1 vaccine in newly diagnosed glioma (dated by TCRdb to the early 2020s). Regarding the complete study: Eight vaccinations were administered to patients in weeks 1, 3, 5, 7, 11, 15, 19 and 23, corresponding to visits V03 through V10. Of the approximately 29 treated patients, 62.5% were male and around 40% were female, and a mean age of approximately 40 years was recorded. Longitudinal TCRB deep sequencing was done for 25 treated patients, wherever samples were available for exploratory analyses. Before enrollment, patients had received standard therapy of radiotherapy alone, temozolomide alone, or radiochemotherapy with temozolomide; most received the combination. Vaccination began 4-6 weeks after radiotherapy alone, or alongside temozolomide cycles in the chemotherapy-containing groups. Peripheral blood was drawn at six visits: V03 (baseline), V05, V07, V10, V12 and V13.

Findings and caveats that apply to the study as a whole: Across multiple MHC alleles, vaccine-induced immune responses were seen in more than 90% of patients. Availability determined which PBMC samples were chosen for TCRB deep sequencing. Pseudoprogression appeared unrelated to alterations in the top peripheral T cell clonotypes detected by TCRB sequencing. According to the authors, sample limitations meant that analyses of patient blood samples could not be reproduced.

The source of this sequence is a woman in her 30s with glioma. Some clones in this sample may be carry-over from other donors' samples. Recombination connected TRBV10-3 to TRBJ2-7; 7 bases in the junction line up with TRBD1. The sequencing used peripheral blood mononuclear cells (PBMCs), collected from a glioma patient whose treatment included an IDH1 peptide vaccine. In nucleotides, the sequence is TGTGCCATCAGTGTACCGGGACAGCCCTACGAGCAGTACTTC. It translates as CAISVPGQPYEQYF.